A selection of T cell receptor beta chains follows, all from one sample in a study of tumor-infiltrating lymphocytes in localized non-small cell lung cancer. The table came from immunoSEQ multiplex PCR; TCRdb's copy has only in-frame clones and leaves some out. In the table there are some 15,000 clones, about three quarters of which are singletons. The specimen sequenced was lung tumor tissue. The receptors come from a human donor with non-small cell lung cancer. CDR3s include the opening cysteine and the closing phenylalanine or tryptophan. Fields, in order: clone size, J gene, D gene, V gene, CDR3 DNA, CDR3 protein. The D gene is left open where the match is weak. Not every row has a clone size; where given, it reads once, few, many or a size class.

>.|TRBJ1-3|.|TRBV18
TGTGCCAGCTCACCCCAAAGTTCTGGAAACACCATATATTTT
CASSPQSSGNTIYF
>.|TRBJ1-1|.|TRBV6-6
TGTGCCAGCCGAACCCAGAGGTCCTCCTCTGAAGCTTTCTTT
CASRTQRSSSEAFF
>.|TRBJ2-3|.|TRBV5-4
TGTGCCAGCAGCTTGGTAGCGGCTAGCACAGATACGCAGTATTTT
CASSLVAASTDTQYF
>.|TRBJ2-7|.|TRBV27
TGTGCCAGCAGTTTATATGGTGGCGAGCAGTACTTC
CASSLYGGEQYF
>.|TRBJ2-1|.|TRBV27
TGTGCCAGCAGTGCCCGGGCGACAGGATACAATGAGCAGTTCTTC
CASSARATGYNEQFF
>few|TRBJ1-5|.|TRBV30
TGTGCCTGGACCACTAAGGGGAGGGGAAATCAGCCCCAGCATTTT
CAWTTKGRGNQPQHF
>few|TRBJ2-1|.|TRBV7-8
TGTGCCAGCAGCCCAATTGTTTTGAGCTCCTACAATGAGCAGTTCTTC
CASSPIVLSSYNEQFF
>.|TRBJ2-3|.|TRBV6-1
TGTGCCAGCAGGGGGATAGAGGGCACAGATACGCAGTATTTT
CASRGIEGTDTQYF
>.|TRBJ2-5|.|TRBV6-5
TGTGCCAGCAGTTACTCAGGGGGGAGCAGAGAGACCCAGTACTTC
CASSYSGGSRETQYF
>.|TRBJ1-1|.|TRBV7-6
TGTGCCAGCAGCCCAGAGGGGAACACTGAAGCTTTCTTT
CASSPEGNTEAFF
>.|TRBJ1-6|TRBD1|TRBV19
TGTGCCAGTAGTATTGGGACAGGATATAATTCACCCCTCCACTTT
CASSIGTGYNSPLHF
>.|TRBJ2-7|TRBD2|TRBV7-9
TGTGCCAGCAGCTTAGTGGCGGGAGGGTCCGAGCAGTACTTC
CASSLVAGGSEQYF
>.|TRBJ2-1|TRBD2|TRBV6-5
TGTGCCAGCAACCTAGCGGGAACCAATGAGCAGTTCTTC
CASNLAGTNEQFF
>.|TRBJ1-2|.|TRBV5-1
TGCGCCAGCAGCACGGGGCAGCAGGAGGAGGGCTACACCTTC
CASSTGQQEEGYTF
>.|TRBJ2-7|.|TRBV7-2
TGTGCCAGCAGCTTGGTGGGTTACGAGCAGTACTTC
CASSLVGYEQYF
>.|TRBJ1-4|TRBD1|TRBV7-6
TGTGCCAGCAGCCTACAGACAGGGAATCGCCAAAATGAAAAACTGTTTTTT
CASSLQTGNRQNEKLFF
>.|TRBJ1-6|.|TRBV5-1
TGCGCCAGCAGTAAATCCGGGGATAATTCACCCCTCCACTTT
CASSKSGDNSPLHF
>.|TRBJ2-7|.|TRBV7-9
TGTGCCAGCACCTCGACGTCCGAGCAGTACTTC
CASTSTSEQYF
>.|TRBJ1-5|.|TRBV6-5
TGTGCCAGCAGTTATTTCAGGGTGGTGGATCAGCCCCAGCATTTT
CASSYFRVVDQPQHF
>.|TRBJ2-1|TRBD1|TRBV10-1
TGCGCCAGCAGCCTAACCGGGACAGGGAACGATGAGCAGTTCTTC
CASSLTGTGNDEQFF
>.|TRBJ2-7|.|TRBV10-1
TGCGCCAGCAGTAGACAGACGTGGGATTCTTCCTACGAGCAGTACTTC
CASSRQTWDSSYEQYF
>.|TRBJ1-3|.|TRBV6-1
TGTGCCAGCAGTGAATCTACCTTTTCGAGGTCTGGAAACACCATATATTTT
CASSESTFSRSGNTIYF
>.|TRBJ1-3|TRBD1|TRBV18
TGTGCCAGCTCACCACTCCGGACAGGAGGCTCTGGAAACACCATATATTTT
CASSPLRTGGSGNTIYF
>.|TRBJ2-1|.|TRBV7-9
TGTGCCAGCAGCTTGGTTGGATTCAATGAGCAGTTCTTC
CASSLVGFNEQFF
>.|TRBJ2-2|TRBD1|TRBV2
TGTGCCAGCAGTGAAGCGGCGGGACAGGGACAGTCCGGGGAGCTGTTTTTT
CASSEAAGQGQSGELFF
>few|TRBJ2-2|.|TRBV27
TGTGCCAGCAAAATTACAGGGTCCACCGGGGAGCTGTTTTTT
CASKITGSTGELFF
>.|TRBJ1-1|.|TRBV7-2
TGTGCCAGCAGCTTTCCTGGGGCAACTGAAGCTTTCTTT
CASSFPGATEAFF
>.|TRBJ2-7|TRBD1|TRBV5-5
TGTGCCAGCAGCTTGGCGGACAGGGACTACGAGCAGTACTTC
CASSLADRDYEQYF
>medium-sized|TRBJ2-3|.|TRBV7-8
TGTGCCAGCAGTTGGGACCCCAAGGATACGCAGTATTTT
CASSWDPKDTQYF
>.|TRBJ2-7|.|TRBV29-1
TGCAGCGTTGTGGGGCGGGGTGGGGACTACGAGCAGTACTTC
CSVVGRGGDYEQYF
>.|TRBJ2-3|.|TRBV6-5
TGTGCCAGCAGTTACACCGGGACAAAAGGAGATACGCAGTATTTT
CASSYTGTKGDTQYF
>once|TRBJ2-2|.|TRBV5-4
TGTGCCAGCAGCTTTTCAGGGCCCTACACCGGGGAGCTGTTTTTT
CASSFSGPYTGELFF
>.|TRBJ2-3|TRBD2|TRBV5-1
TGCGCCAGCACCGAACTAGCGGACAGCACAGATACGCAGTATTTT
CASTELADSTDTQYF
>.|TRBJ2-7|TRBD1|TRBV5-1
TGCGCCAGCAGCCCCTCGGACAGGGTAGAATACGAGCAGTACTTC
CASSPSDRVEYEQYF
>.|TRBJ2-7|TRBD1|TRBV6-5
TGTGCCAGCAGTTATGCCGGGACAGGGATAAACGAGCAGTACTTC
CASSYAGTGINEQYF
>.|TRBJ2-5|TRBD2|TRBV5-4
TGTGCCAGCAGCAATAGCGGGAGTGAGACCCAGTACTTC
CASSNSGSETQYF
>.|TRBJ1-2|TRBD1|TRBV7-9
TGTGCCAGCAGCCTGCACAGGGGGGGGAACTATGGCTACACCTTC
CASSLHRGGNYGYTF
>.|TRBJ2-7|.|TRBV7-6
TGTGCCAGCAGCTCTCTGGAGATTTTAGGGAAGCAGTACTTC
CASSSLEILGKQYF
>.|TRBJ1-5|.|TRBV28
TGTGCCAACGCCGGGGAGGGGGTGGTGGGGTTGGGCAATCAGCCCCAGCATTTT
CANAGEGVVGLGNQPQHF
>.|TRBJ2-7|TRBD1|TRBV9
TGTGCCAGCAGCGTAGATCAGGGGGCCGGTGAGCAGTACTTC
CASSVDQGAGEQYF
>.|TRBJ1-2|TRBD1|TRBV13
TGTGCCAGCAGTTCCTCGGGGTTTTTGGACAGGGGGCATTTTGTCTATGGCTACACCTTC
CASSSSGFLDRGHFVYGYTF